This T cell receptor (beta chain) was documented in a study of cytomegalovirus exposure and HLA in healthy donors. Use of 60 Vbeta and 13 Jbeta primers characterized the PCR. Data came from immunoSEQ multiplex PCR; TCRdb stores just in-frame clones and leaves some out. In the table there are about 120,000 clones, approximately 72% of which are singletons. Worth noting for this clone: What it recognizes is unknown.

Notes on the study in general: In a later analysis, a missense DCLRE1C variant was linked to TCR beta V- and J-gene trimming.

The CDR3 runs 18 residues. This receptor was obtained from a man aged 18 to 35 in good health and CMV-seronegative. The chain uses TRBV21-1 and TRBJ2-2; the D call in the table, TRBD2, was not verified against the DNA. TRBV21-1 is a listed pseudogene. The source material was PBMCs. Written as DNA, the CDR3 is TGTGCCAGCAGCCCACCGACTCAGGATTCGAGCGGCACCGGGGAGCTGTTTTTT. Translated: CASSPPTQDSSGTGELFF.